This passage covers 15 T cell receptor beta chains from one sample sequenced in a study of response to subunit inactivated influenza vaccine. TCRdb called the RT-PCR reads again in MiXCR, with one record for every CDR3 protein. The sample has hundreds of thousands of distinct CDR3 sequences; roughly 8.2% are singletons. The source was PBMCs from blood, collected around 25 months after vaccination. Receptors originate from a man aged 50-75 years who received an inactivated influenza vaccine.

CDR3 sequence (DNA): TGCAGTGCTACGGGACTAGCGGGTGGGGAGCTGTTTTTT. Amino acids: CSATGLAGGELFF. The chain links TRBV20-1 to TRBJ2-2; 12 bases fit TRBD2. V lost 4 bases to trimming and J lost 8 bases; unmatched junction nucleotides: 2. There are 13 residues in the CDR3. Per germline, CDR1 DFQATT and CDR2 SNEGSKA (reference sequence).

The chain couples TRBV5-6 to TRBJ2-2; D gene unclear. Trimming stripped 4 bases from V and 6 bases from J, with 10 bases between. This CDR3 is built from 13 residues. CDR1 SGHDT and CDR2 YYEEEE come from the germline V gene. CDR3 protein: CASSRANPGELFF. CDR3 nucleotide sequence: TGTGCCAGCAGCCGAGCCAACCCCGGGGAGCTGTTTTTT.

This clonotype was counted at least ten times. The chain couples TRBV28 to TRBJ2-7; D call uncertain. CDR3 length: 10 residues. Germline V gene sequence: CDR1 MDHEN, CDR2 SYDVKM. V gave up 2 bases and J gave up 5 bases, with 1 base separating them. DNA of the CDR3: TGTGCCAGCAGTTTAAACGAGCAGTACTTC. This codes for CASSLNEQYF.

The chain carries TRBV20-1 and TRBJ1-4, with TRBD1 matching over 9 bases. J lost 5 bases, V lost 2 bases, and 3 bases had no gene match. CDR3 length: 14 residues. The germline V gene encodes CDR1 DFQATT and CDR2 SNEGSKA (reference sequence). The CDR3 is CSARIGTGNEKLFF. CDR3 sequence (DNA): TGCAGTGCTAGAATCGGGACAGGGAATGAAAAACTGTTTTTT.

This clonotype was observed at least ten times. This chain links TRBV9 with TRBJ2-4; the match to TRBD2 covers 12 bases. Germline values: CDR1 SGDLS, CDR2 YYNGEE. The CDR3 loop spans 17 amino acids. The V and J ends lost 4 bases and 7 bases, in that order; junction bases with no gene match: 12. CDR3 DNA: TGTGCCAGCAGCCCACAGACTAGCGGGAGCCCAAGCAACATTCAGTACTTC. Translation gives CASSPQTSGSPSNIQYF.

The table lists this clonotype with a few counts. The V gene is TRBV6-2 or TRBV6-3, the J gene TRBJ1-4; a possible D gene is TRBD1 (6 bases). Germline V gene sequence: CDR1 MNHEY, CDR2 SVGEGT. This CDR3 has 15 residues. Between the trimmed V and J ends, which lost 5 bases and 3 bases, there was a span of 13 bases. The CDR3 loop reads CASSARQVPNEKLFF. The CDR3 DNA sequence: TGTGCCAGCAGTGCTCGACAGGTTCCTAATGAAAAACTGTTTTTT.

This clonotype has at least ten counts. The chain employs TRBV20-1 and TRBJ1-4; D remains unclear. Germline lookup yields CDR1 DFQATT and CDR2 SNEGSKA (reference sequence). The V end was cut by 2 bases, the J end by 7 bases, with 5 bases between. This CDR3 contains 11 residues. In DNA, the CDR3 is TGCAGTGCTAGACCGGGTGAAAAACTGTTTTTT. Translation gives CSARPGEKLFF.

The CDR3 DNA sequence: TGTGCCAGCAGTTTAACCGTCTGGGGCCCGGCAAACTATGGCTACACCTTC. The encoded protein is CASSLTVWGPANYGYTF. The chain links TRBV28 to TRBJ1-2; D might be TRBD1 (5 bases). Germline V lookup: CDR1 MDHEN, CDR2 SYDVKM. V was trimmed by 2 bases and J by 2 bases, leaving 18 bases between them. CDR3 length: 17 residues.

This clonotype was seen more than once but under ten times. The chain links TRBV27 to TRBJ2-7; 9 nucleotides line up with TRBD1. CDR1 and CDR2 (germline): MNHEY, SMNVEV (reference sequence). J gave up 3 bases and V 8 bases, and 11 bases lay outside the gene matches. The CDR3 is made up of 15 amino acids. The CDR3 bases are TGTGCCAGCCAGAGGTACGGACAGGGGTTCTACGAGCAGTACTTC. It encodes CASQRYGQGFYEQYF.

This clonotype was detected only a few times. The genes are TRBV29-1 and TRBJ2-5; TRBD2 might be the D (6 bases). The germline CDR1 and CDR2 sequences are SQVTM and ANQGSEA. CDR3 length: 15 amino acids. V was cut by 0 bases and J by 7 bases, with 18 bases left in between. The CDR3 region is CSVEDLTSQRGTQYF. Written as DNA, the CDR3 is TGCAGCGTTGAAGATCTTACTAGCCAAAGAGGGACCCAGTACTTC.

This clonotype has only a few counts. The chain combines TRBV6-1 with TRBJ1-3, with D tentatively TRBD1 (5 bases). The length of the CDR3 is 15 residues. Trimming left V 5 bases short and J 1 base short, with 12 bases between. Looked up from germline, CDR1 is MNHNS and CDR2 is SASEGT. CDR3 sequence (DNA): TGTGCCAGCAGTCCACTCAGGGAATCTGGAAACACCATATATTTT. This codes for CASSPLRESGNTIYF.

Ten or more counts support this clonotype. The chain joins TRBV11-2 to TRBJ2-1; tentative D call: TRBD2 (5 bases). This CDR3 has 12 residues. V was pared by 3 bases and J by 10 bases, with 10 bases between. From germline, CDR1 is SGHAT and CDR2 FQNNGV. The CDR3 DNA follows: TGTGCCAGCAGCTTTGTTCCGGGAGAGCAGTTCTTC. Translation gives CASSFVPGEQFF.

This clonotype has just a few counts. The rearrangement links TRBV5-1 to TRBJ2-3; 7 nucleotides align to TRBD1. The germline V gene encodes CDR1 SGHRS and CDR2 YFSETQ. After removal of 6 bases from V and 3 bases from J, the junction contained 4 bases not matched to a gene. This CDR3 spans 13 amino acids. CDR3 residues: CASNLQGTDTQYF. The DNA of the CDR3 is TGCGCCAGCAACCTACAGGGGACAGATACGCAGTATTTT.

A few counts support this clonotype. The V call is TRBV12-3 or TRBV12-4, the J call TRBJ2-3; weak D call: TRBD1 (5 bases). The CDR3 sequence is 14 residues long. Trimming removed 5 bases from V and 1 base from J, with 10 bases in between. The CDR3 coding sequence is TGTGCCAGCAGTCGACAGACCGGCACAGATACGCAGTATTTT. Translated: CASSRQTGTDTQYF.

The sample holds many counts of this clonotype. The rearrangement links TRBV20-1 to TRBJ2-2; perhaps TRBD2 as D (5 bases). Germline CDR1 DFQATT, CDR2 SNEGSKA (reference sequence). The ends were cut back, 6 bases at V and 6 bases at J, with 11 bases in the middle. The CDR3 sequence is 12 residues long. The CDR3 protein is CSAALGAGELFF. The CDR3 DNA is TGCAGTGCGGCCCTCGGGGCCGGGGAGCTGTTTTTT.